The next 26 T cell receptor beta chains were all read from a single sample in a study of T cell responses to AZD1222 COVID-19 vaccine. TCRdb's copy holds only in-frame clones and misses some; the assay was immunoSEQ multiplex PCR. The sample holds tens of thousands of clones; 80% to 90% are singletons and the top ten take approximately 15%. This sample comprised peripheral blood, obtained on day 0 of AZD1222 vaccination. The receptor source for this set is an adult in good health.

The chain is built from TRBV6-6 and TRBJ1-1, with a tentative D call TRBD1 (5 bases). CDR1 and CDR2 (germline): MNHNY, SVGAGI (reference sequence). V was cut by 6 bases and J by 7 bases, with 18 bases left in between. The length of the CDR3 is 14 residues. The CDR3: CASSPLFGAFEAFF. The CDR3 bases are TGTGCCAGCAGCCCCCTCTTTGGGGCCTTTGAAGCTTTCTTT.

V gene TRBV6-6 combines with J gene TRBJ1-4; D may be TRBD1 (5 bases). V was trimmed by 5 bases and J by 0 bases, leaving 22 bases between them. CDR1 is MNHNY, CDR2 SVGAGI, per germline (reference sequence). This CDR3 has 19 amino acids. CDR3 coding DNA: TGTGCCAGCAGTCGATCTTTTTACGGGGCCGATGCAACTAATGAAAAACTGTTTTTT. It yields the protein CASSRSFYGADATNEKLFF.

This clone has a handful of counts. The CDR3: CASSLAPGGNQPQHF. Written as DNA, the CDR3 is TGTGCCAGCAGCTTGGCCCCGGGGGGAAATCAGCCCCAGCATTTT. The V call is TRBV5-6, the J call TRBJ1-5; a possible D gene is TRBD1 (5 bases). CDR3 size: 15 residues. With 0 bases removed from V and 4 bases from J, the gap between germline ends came to 11 bases. The germline CDR1 and CDR2 sequences are SGHDT and YYEEEE.

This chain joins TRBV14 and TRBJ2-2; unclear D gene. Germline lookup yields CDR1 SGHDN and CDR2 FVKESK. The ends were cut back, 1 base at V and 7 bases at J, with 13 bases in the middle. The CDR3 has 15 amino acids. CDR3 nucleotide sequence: TGTGCCAGCAGCCAAGGTTTCCCCCCAATCGGGGAGCTGTTTTTT. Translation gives CASSQGFPPIGELFF.

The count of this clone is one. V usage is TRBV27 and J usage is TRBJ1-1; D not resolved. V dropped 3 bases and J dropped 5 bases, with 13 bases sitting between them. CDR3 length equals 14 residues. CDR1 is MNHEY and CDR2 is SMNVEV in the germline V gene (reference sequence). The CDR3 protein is CASSFVPLATEAFF. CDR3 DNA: TGTGCCAGCAGTTTCGTGCCACTCGCAACTGAAGCTTTCTTT.

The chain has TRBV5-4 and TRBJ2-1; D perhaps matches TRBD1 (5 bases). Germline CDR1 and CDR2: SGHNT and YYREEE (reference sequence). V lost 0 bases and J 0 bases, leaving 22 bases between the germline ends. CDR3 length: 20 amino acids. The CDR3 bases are TGTGCCAGCAGCTTGGGAGGACACGGTCAGGATTATAGCTCCTACAATGAGCAGTTCTTC. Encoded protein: CASSLGGHGQDYSSYNEQFF.

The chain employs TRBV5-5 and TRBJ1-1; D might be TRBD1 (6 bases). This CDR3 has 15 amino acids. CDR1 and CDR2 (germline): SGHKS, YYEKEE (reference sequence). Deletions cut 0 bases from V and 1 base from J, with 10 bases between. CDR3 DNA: TGTGCCAGCAGCTTGGCCGCAGGGGCGAACACTGAAGCTTTCTTT. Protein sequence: CASSLAAGANTEAFF.

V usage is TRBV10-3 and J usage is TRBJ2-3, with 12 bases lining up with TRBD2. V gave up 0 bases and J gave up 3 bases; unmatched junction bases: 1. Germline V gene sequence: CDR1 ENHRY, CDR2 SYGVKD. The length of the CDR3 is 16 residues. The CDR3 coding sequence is TGTGCCATCAGTGAGTCTACTAGCGGGGGGACAGATACGCAGTATTTT. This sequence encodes CAISESTSGGTDTQYF.

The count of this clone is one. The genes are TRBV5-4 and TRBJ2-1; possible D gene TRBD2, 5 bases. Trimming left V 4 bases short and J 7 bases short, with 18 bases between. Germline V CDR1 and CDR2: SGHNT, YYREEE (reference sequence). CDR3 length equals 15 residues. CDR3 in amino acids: CASSPGGWVQNEQFF. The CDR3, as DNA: TGTGCCAGCAGCCCGGGCGGGTGGGTGCAAAATGAGCAGTTCTTC.

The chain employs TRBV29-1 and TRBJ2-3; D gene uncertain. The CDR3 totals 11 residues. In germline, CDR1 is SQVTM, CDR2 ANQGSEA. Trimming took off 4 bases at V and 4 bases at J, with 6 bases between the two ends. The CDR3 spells CSVVFSDTQYF. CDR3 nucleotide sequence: TGCAGCGTTGTCTTTTCAGATACGCAGTATTTT.

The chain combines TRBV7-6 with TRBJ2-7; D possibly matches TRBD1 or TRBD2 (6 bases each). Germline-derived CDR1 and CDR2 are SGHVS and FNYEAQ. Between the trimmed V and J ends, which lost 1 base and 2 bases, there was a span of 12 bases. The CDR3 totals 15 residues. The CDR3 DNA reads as TGTGCCAGCAGCTTAGGGGGGGACACTACCTACGAGCAGTACTTC. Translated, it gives CASSLGGDTTYEQYF.

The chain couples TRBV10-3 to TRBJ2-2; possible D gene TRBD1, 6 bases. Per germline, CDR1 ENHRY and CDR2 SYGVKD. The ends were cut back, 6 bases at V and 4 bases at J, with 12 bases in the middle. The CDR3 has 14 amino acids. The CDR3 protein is CAIRPGQPTGELFF. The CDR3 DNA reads TGTGCCATCAGACCCGGACAGCCCACCGGGGAGCTGTTTTTT.

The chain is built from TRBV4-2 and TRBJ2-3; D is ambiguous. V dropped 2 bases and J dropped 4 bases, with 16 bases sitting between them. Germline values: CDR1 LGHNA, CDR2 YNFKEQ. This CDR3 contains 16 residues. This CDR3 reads CASSQTDLLGSDTQYF. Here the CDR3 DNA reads TGTGCCAGCAGCCAAACGGACCTTCTCGGGTCAGATACGCAGTATTTT.

Here the CDR3 DNA reads TGTGCCACCAGCAGTCCGAACTCCGCAGGGGGCAACACTGAAGCTTTCTTT. This translates into CATSSPNSAGGNTEAFF. V and J are TRBV15 and TRBJ1-1, with 8 nucleotides matching TRBD1. The trim removed 3 bases at V and 2 bases at J, leaving 11 bases unmatched. CDR3 length equals 17 residues. Germline CDR1 LNHNV, CDR2 YYDKDF (reference sequence).

As DNA, the CDR3 is TGTGCCAGCAGTTGGGGCAGGGCCTACAATGAGCAGTTCTTC. This codes for CASSWGRAYNEQFF. The J gene is TRBJ2-1, the V gene TRBV27; D is possibly TRBD1 (5 bases). The germline CDR1 and CDR2 sequences are MNHEY and SMNVEV (reference sequence). The CDR3 covers 14 residues. V was pared by 4 bases and J by 2 bases, with 9 bases between.

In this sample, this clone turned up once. The CDR3, as DNA: TGTGCCAGCAGCTTACCTAGCGGGGGGCACACAGATACGCAGTATTTT. It encodes CASSLPSGGHTDTQYF. The chain joins TRBV11-2 to TRBJ2-3; 11 nucleotides line up with TRBD2. This CDR3 contains 16 residues. Germline V lookup: CDR1 SGHAT, CDR2 FQNNGV. The junction had 3 bases not matched to a gene; V was cut back by 2 bases and J by 2 bases.

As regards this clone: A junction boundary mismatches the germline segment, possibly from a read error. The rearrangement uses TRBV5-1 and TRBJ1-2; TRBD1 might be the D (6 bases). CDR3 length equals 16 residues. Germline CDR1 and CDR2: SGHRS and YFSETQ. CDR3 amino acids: CATSGEPMTGNYGYTF. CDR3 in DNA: TGCGCCACCAGCGGGGAACCAATGACAGGTAACTATGGCTACACCTTC. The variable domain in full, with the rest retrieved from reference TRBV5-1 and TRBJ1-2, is KAGVTQTPRYLIKTRGQQVTLSCSPISGHRSVSWYQQTPGQGLQFLFEYFSETQRNKGNFPGRFSGRQFSNSRSEMNVSTLELGDSALYLCATSGEPMTGNYGYTFGSGTRLTVV.

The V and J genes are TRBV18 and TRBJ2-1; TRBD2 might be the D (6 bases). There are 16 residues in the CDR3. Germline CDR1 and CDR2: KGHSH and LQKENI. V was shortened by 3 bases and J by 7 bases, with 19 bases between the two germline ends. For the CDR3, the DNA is TGTGCCAGCTCACCCCCCCGGGACTTCCATGGAAATGAGCAGTTCTTC. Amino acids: CASSPPRDFHGNEQFF. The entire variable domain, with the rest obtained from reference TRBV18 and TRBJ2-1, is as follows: NAGVMQNPRHLVRRRGQEARLRCSPMKGHSHVYWYRQLPEEGLKFMVYLQKENIIDESGMPKERFSAEFPKEGPSILRIQQVVRGDSAAYFCASSPPRDFHGNEQFFGPGTRLTVL.

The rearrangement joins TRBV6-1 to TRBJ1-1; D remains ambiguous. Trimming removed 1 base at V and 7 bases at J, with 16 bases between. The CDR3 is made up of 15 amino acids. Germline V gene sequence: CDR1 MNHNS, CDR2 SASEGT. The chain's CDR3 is CASSEGRQPNHEAFF. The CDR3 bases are TGTGCCAGCAGTGAAGGGCGGCAGCCCAACCATGAAGCTTTCTTT.

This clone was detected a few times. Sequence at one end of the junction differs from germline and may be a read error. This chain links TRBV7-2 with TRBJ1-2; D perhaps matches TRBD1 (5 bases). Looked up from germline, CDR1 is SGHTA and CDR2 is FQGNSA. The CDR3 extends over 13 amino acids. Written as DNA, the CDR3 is TGTGCCAGCAGCTTAGCGGTCTTTGGGGACGCAGCCTTC. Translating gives CASSLAVFGDAAF. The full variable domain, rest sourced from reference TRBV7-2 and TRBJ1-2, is GAGVSQSPSNKVTEKGKDVELRCDPISGHTALYWYRQSLGQGLEFLIYFQGNSAPDKSGLPSDRFSAERTGGSVSTLTIQRTQQEDSAVYLCASSLAVFGDAAFGSGTRLTVV.

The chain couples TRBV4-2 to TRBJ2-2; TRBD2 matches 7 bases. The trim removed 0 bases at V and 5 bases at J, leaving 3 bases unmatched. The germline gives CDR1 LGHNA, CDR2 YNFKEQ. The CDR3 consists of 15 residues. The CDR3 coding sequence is TGTGCCAGCAGCCAAGATGGGGGGGTTACCGGGGAGCTGTTTTTT. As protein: CASSQDGGVTGELFF.

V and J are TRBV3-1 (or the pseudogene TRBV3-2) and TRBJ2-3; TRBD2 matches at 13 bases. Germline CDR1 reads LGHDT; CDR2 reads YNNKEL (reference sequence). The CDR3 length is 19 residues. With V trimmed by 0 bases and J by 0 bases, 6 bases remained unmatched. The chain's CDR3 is CASSQDLTSGGISTDTQYF. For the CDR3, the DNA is TGTGCCAGCAGCCAAGATCTGACTAGCGGGGGGATTAGCACAGATACGCAGTATTTT.

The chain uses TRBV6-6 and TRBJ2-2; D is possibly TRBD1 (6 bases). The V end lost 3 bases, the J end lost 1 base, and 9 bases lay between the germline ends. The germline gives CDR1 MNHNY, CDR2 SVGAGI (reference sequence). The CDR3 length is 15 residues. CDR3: CASSYRTVNTGELFF. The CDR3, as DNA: TGTGCCAGCAGTTATAGGACAGTGAACACCGGGGAGCTGTTTTTT.

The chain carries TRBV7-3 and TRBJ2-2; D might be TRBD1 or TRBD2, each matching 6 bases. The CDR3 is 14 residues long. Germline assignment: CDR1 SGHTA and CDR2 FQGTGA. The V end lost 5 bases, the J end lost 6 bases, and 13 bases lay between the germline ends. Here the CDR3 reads CASSPSGAAGELFF. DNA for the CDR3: TGTGCCAGCAGCCCTTCGGGGGCGGCCGGGGAGCTGTTTTTT.

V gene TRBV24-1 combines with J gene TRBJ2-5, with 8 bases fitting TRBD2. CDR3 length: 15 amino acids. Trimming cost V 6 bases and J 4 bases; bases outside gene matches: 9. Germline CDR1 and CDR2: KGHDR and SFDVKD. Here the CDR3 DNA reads TGTGCCACCAGTTTGGGGTTGGCGGGGGGAGAGACCCAGTACTTC. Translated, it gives CATSLGLAGGETQYF.

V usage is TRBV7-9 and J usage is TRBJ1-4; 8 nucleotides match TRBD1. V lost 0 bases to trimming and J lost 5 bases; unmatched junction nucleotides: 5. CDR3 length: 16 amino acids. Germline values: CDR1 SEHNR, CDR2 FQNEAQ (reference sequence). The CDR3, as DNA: TGTGCCAGCAGCTTAGCCTTGGGACAGGCAAATGAAAAACTGTTTTTT. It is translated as CASSLALGQANEKLFF.